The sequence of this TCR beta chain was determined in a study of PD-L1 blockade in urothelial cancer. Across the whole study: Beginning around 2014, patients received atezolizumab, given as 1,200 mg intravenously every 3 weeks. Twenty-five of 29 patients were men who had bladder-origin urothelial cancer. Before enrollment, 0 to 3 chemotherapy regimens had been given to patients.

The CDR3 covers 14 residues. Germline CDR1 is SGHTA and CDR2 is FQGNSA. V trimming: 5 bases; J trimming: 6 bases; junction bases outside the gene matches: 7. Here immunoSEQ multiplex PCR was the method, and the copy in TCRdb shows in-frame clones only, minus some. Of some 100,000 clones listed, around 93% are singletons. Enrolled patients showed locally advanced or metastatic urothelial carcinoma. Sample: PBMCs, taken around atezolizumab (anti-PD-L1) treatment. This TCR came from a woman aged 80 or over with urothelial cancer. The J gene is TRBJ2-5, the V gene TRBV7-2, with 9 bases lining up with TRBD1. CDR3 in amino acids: CASSKDRGVKTQYF. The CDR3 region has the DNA TGTGCCAGCAGCAAAGACAGGGGGGTAAAGACCCAGTACTTC.